This T cell receptor beta chain was captured in a study of shared T cell receptors in the human thymus. Data came from immunoSEQ multiplex PCR; TCRdb stores just in-frame clones and leaves some out. The sample shows under 700,000 clones, about 84% of them seen only once. The same data also contributed to another study, on human thymus T cells. Per that paper: From resections taken during corrective heart surgery, the thymus tissue was obtained. Seemingly biased V and J gene usage marked thymic and blood repertoires. What related research reported was that thymic repertoires overlapped highly among unrelated individuals.

The sequenced sample was thymocytes. The sequence derives from a boy under two years old with a congenital heart defect.

For the CDR3, the DNA is TGTGCCAGCAGCCAAAGGTCGGGACAGGGAACCGAGCAGTACTTC. Its protein is CASSQRSGQGTEQYF. V is TRBV14 and J is TRBJ2-7; TRBD1 aligns across 9 bases. The germline V gene has CDR1 SGHDN and CDR2 FVKESK. This CDR3 has 15 residues. J lost 6 bases, V lost 2 bases, and 8 bases had no gene match.